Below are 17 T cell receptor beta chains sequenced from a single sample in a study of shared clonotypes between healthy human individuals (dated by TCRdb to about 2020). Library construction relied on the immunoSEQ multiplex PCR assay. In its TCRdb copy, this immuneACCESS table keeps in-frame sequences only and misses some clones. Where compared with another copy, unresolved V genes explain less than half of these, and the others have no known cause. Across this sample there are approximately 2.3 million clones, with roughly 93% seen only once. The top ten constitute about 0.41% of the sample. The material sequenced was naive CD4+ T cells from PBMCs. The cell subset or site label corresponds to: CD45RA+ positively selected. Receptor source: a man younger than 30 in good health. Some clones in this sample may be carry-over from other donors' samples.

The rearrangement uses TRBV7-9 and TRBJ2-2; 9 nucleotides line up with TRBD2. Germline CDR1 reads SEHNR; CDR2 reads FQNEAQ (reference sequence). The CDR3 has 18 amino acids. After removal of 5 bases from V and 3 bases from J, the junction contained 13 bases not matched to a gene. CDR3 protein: CASSPNKGLAGHTGELFF. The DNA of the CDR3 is TGTGCCAGCAGCCCTAACAAAGGGCTAGCGGGACACACCGGGGAGCTGTTTTTT.

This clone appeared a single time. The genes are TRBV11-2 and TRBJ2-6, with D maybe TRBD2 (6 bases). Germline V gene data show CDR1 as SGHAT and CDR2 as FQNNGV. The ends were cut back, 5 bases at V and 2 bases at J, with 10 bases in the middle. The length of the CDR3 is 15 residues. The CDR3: CASSHSGAGANVLTF. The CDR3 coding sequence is TGTGCCAGCAGCCACTCGGGGGCTGGGGCCAACGTCCTGACTTTC.

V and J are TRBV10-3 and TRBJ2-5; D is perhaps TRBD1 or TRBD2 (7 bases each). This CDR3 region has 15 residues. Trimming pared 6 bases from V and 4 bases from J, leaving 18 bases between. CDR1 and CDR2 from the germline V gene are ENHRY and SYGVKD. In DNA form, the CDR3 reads TGTGCCATCAGGAGGGGGCGGGAGATGTCAGAGACCCAGTACTTC. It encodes CAIRRGREMSETQYF.

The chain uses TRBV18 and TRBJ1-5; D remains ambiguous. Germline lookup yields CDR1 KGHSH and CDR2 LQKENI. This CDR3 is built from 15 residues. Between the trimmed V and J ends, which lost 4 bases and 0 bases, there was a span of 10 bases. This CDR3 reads CASSRGLNSNQPQHF. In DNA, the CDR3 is TGTGCCAGCTCACGGGGATTAAATAGCAATCAGCCCCAGCATTTT.

The CDR3 DNA reads TGTGCCAGCAGCTCCACAGGGGGCGCCGGCTACACCTTC. Its protein is CASSSTGGAGYTF. This rearrangement joins TRBV6-1 to TRBJ1-2; the match to TRBD1 covers 9 bases. CDR3 length equals 13 residues. V dropped 6 bases and J dropped 8; count of bases not matched to a gene: 7. Germline V gives CDR1 MNHNS, CDR2 SASEGT.

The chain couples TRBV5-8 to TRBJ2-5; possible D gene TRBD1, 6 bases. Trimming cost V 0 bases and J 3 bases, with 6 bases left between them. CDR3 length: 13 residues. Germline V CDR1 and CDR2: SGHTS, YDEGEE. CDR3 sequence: CASSLDREETQYF. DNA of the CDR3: TGTGCCAGCAGCTTGGACAGGGAAGAGACCCAGTACTTC.

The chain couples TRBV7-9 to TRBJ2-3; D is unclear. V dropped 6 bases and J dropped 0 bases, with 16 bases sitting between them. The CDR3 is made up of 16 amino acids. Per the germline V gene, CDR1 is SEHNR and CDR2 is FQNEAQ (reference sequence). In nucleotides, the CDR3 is TGTGCCAGCAGACCCCTCTCGTACGCCAGCACAGATACGCAGTATTTT. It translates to CASRPLSYASTDTQYF.

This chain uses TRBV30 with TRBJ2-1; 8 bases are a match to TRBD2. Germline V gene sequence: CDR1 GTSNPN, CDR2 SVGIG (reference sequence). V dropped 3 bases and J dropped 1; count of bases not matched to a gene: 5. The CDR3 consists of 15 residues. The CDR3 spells CAWSLASGSYNEQFF. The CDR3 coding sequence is TGTGCCTGGAGCCTGGCTAGCGGGTCCTACAATGAGCAGTTCTTC.

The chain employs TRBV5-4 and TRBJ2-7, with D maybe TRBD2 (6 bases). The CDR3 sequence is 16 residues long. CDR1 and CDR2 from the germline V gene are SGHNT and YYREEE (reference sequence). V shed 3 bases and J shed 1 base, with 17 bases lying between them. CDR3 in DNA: TGTGCCAGCAGCTCAGTCACGGGAGAATTGTCCTACGAGCAGTACTTC. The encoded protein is CASSSVTGELSYEQYF. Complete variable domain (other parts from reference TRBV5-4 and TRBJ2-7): ETGVTQSPTHLIKTRGQQVTLRCSSQSGHNTVSWYQQALGQGPQFIFQYYREEENGRGNFPPRFSGLQFPNYSSELNVNALELDDSALYLCASSSVTGELSYEQYFGPGTRLTVT.

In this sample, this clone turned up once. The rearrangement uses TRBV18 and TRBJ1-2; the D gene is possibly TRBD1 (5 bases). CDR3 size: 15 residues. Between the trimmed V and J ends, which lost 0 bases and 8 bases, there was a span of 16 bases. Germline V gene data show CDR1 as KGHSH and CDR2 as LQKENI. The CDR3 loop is CASSPPGQGMVGYTF. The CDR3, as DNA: TGTGCCAGCTCACCACCGGGGCAGGGCATGGTGGGCTACACCTTC.

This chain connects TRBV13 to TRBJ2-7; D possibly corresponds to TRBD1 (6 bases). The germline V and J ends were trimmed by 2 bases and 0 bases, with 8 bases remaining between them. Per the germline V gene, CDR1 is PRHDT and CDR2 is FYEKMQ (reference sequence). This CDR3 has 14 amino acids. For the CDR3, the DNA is TGTGCCAGCAGCTTAAACAGGGCCTCCTACGAGCAGTACTTC. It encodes CASSLNRASYEQYF.

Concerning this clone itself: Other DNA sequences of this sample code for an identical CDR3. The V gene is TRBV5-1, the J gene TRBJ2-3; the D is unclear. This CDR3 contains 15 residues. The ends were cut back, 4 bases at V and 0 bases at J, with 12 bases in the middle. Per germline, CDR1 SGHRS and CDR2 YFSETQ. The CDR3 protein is CASSADPSSTDTQYF. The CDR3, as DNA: TGCGCCAGCAGCGCTGACCCCTCGAGCACAGATACGCAGTATTTT.

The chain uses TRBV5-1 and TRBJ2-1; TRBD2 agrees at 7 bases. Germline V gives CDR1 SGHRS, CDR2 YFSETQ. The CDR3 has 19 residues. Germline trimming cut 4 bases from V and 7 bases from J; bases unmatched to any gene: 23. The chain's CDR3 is CASSASLGLVNFNGNEQFF. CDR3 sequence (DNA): TGCGCCAGCAGCGCATCCCTTGGACTAGTTAATTTTAACGGGAATGAGCAGTTCTTC.

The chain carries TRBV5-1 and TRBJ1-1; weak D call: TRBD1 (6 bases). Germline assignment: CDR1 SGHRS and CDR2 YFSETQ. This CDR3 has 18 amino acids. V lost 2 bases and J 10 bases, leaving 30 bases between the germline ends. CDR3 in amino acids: CASSLTKGGLSGSSVAFF. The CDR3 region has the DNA TGCGCCAGCAGCTTAACGAAGGGGGGCCTTAGTGGGTCGTCCGTAGCTTTCTTT.

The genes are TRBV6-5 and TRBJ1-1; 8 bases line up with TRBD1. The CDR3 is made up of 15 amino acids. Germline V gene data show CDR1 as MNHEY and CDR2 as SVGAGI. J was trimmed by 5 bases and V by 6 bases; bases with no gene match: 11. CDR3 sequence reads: CASSWDRRSKTEAFF. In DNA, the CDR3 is TGTGCCAGCAGCTGGGACAGGCGCTCGAAAACTGAAGCTTTCTTT.

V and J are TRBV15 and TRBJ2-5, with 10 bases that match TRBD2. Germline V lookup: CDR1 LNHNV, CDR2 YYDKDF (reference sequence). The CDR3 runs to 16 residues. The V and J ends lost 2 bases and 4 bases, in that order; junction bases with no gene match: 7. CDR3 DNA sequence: TGTGCCACCAGCAGACTAGCGGGAGCCCTGGGAGAGACCCAGTACTTC. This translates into CATSRLAGALGETQYF. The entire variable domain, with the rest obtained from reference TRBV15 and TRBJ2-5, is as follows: DAMVIQNPRYQVTQFGKPVTLSCSQTLNHNVMYWYQQKSSQAPKLLFHYYDKDFNNEADTPDNFQSRRPNTSFCFLDIRSPGLGDTAMYLCATSRLAGALGETQYFGPGTRLLVL.

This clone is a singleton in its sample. In DNA, the CDR3 is TGTGCCAGCAGACAAGAGGCGAATAGGCCCTACGAGCAGTACTTC. Protein sequence: CASRQEANRPYEQYF. V gene TRBV27 combines with J gene TRBJ2-7; D gene uncertain. V was clipped by 6 bases and J by 2 bases, with 17 bases between them. CDR1 and CDR2 from the germline V gene are MNHEY and SMNVEV (reference sequence). This CDR3 is built from 15 residues.